This TCR beta chain stems from a study of T cell repertoires in ileal Crohn's disease. Overall study context: Surgery for a complication: stricturing in about 60%, penetrating in about 39%. Findings and limits, study-wide: Clonality above 26.8% at surgery always came with endoscopic recurrence. High-frequency clones were more common in sorted CD8 than CD4 cells.

CDR3 size: 15 residues. Germline loops: CDR1 MDHEN, CDR2 SYDVKM. V was clipped by 3 bases and J by 5 bases; unmatched bases: 7. Only in-frame clones appear in the TCRdb table, and some are missing; sequencing was by immunoSEQ multiplex PCR. Counted here are 9,600 or so clones, over 65% occurring once; the ten biggest clones make up about 25%. This clone was counted only a few times. Its antigen is unknown. The chain is built from TRBV28 and TRBJ1-1; 9 bases match TRBD1. Sequencing input: ileal tissue. The receptor comes from an adult with Crohn's disease. The CDR3 is CASSLGTGRITEAFF. In DNA form, the CDR3 reads TGTGCCAGCAGTTTGGGGACAGGGAGGATAACTGAAGCTTTCTTT.